Reported below is one T cell receptor beta chain. Its antigen is unidentified. The CDR3 is 11 residues long. Germline V gene data show CDR1 as SQVTM and CDR2 as ANQGSEA. The data were obtained in a study of T cells in severe cutaneous drug reactions. Study-wide points: In carbamazepine-induced Stevens-Johnson syndrome or toxic epidermal necrolysis, TRBV12-4 averaged roughly 33% in blister cells and about 5.2% in PBMC.

The donors had carbamazepine-induced Stevens-Johnson syndrome or toxic epidermal necrolysis. TCR subtype-specific primers in iRepertoire multiplex PCR prepared libraries for bulk and single-cell sequencing. Bulk TCR libraries started from roughly 100-500 ng RNA per sample. TCRdb re-called the multiplex PCR reads; one entry per CDR3 protein, DNA not given. In all, the sample yields about 10,000 distinct CDR3 sequences. The sequence derives from a human donor with Stevens-Johnson syndrome, a severe cutaneous drug reaction. The sample comprised cells from a skin blister. The rearrangement links TRBV29-1 to TRBJ2-6; TCRdb proposes TRBD1, but this gene call is untestable without DNA. This CDR3 reads CSALTGGVLTF.